The sample holds one count of the clone carrying this T cell receptor beta chain. The germline V gene has CDR1 SGHTA and CDR2 FQGNSA. The CDR3 runs 16 residues. The entry originates in a study of blood T cells in healthy people across ages. Next came a second PCR, run for about 7 to 12 cycles, which used a sample-barcoded 5' primer along with a J-beta primer mix. TCRdb fed the 5' RACE reads into MiXCR, producing one record per CDR3 protein. This sample has 850,000 to 1,000,000 distinct CDR3 sequences, with roughly 51% found just once. The sample consisted of blood. V gene TRBV7-2 combines with J gene TRBJ2-4; 8 nucleotides align to TRBD1. The J call may be in error: the DNA end matches TRBJ2-7 better. The clonotype was recovered from a woman aged 60-75 years in good health. CDR3 protein: CASSSDQGALLYEQYF. The CDR3 DNA reads as TGTGCCAGCAGCTCCGACCAGGGGGCGCTTCTTTACGAGCAGTACTTC.